This is a list of T cell receptor beta chains from one sample in a study of T cells in Graves' hyperthyroidism and ophthalmopathy. TCRdb re-called the multiplex PCR reads with MiXCR, one entry per CDR3 protein. This table has about 420,000 distinct CDR3 sequences, roughly an eighth appearing once. Sequencing input: blood. All receptors come from a woman aged 18-29 years with Graves' hyperthyroidism. CDR3s include the opening cysteine and the closing phenylalanine or tryptophan. Each record gives: D gene, V gene, J gene, clone size, CDR3 DNA, CDR3 protein. The D gene is left open where the match is weak. Size tells how often a clone was seen (once, few, many) or the class of an expanded clone, and some rows leave it out.

NA	TRBV5-1	TRBJ2-2	few	TGCGCCAGCACGGTCGGTCCACGAGGCGGGGAGCTGTTTTTT	CASTVGPRGGELFF
NA	TRBV11-1	TRBJ1-6	few	TGTGCCAGCAGTGGACATAATTCACCCCTCCACTTT	CASSGHNSPLHF
TRBD2	TRBV28	TRBJ2-3	many	TGTGCCAGCAGTTTGCGGGAGGGGCCAGATACGCAGTATTTT	CASSLREGPDTQYF
TRBD1	TRBV5-8	TRBJ1-1	few	TGTGCCAGCAGCCCAGGGGGCCTAATGAACACTGAAGCTTTCTTT	CASSPGGLMNTEAFF
NA	TRBV14	TRBJ2-2	NA	TGTGCCAGCAGCCCGTTTCAGTTAACCGGGGAGCTGTTTTTT	CASSPFQLTGELFF
NA	TRBV29-1	TRBJ1-4	few	TGCAGCGTTGAGGTGGGAACTAATGAAAAACTGTTTTTT	CSVEVGTNEKLFF
NA	TRBV28	TRBJ1-1	many	TGTGCCAGCCTACAGTTGGGGAACACTGAAGCTTTCTTT	CASLQLGNTEAFF
NA	TRBV7-9	TRBJ1-2	NA	TGTGCCAGCAGCTTAAGCGACAGTGGTGGCTACACCTTC	CASSLSDSGGYTF
NA	TRBV5-1	TRBJ1-2	many	TGCGCCAGCAGCTTCCCAGGGACTGGCTATGGCTACACCTTC	CASSFPGTGYGYTF
TRBD1	TRBV20-1	TRBJ2-2	NA	TGCAGTGCTAGGTCCCGGGACAGGGCGAACACCGGGGAGCTGTTTTTT	CSARSRDRANTGELFF
NA	TRBV7-2	TRBJ2-2	few	TGTGCCAGCAGCTCCGACAGAGTACAGACCGGGGAGCTGTTTTTT	CASSSDRVQTGELFF
NA	TRBV7-2	TRBJ1-2	NA	TGTGCCAGCAGCCTACCAGGACAGTACTCCTATGGCTACACCTTC	CASSLPGQYSYGYTF
NA	TRBV5-6	TRBJ2-2	few	TGTGCCAGCAGGGTAATGGCGGATCTCAACACCGGGGAGCTGTTTTTT	CASRVMADLNTGELFF
TRBD1	TRBV28	TRBJ1-1	many	TGTGCCAGCAGTAGGGACAGCCGAGCTTTCTTT	CASSRDSRAFF
NA	TRBV15	TRBJ2-7	NA	TGTGCCACCAGCCTAGGGCAGGGGGGCTACGAGCAGTACTTC	CATSLGQGGYEQYF
TRBD1	TRBV29-1	TRBJ1-2	NA	TGCGGCGTTGCCCTGGGACAGGGGATAAACTATGGCTACACCTTC	CGVALGQGINYGYTF
NA	TRBV27	TRBJ1-6	NA	TGTGCCAGCAGACAAAGGGAAACCGACGGAAGTAATTCACCCCTCCACTTT	CASRQRETDGSNSPLHF
NA	TRBV15	TRBJ2-5	few	TGTGCCACCAGCAGGATAACAGACGGTGGGACCCAGTACTTC	CATSRITDGGTQYF
NA	TRBV7-6	TRBJ2-1	many	TGTGCCAGCAGCTTAGTACTCGGGAGCCATGAGCAGTTCTTC	CASSLVLGSHEQFF
NA	TRBV20-1	TRBJ1-5	many	TGCAGTGCTTCGGAGACAGGAGGGAATCAGCCCCAGCATTTT	CSASETGGNQPQHF
NA	TRBV7-2	TRBJ2-2	many	TGTGCCAGCAGTTGGGACTACACCGGGGAGCTGTTTTTT	CASSWDYTGELFF
TRBD1	TRBV5-1	TRBJ1-6	NA	TGCGCCAGCAGCTCGGGACAGGGGTTTTCATATTCACCCCTCCACTTT	CASSSGQGFSYSPLHF
NA	TRBV15	TRBJ2-5	few	TGTGCCACCAGCAGAGGGCCGGCTGTGACCCAGTACTTC	CATSRGPAVTQYF
TRBD2	TRBV5-1	TRBJ2-3	many	TGCGCCAGCAGCTTGGGTACTAGCGGAAACACAGATACGCAGTATTTT	CASSLGTSGNTDTQYF
NA	TRBV3-1	TRBJ2-3	few	TGTGCCAGCAGCCATGGGGAGTTAGCGCCCATCACAGATACGCAGTATTTT	CASSHGELAPITDTQYF
NA	TRBV4-3	TRBJ1-4	NA	TGCGCCAGCAGCCAAGAATGGGGGGTTAATGAAAAACTGTTTTTT	CASSQEWGVNEKLFF
NA	TRBV2	TRBJ2-3	few	TGTGCCAGCAGTGCGGGGGGCTCCCAAGGTACGCAGTATTTT	CASSAGGSQGTQYF
NA	TRBV20-1	TRBJ2-7	NA	TGCAGTGCTAGTCTAGGAATGCCCTACGAGCAGTACTTC	CSASLGMPYEQYF
NA	TRBV19	TRBJ1-2	few	TGTGCCAGTAATGAGATCTCATCTAACTATGGCTACACCTTC	CASNEISSNYGYTF
TRBD2	TRBV13	TRBJ2-1	many	TGTGCCAGCAGCAAGTCCGGGACTAGTAATCGTGAGCAGTTCTTC	CASSKSGTSNREQFF
NA	TRBV2	TRBJ2-7	many	TGTGCCAGCAGGACCCTGGCCGCGGAGCAGTACTTC	CASRTLAAEQYF
NA	TRBV10-3	TRBJ1-1	NA	TGTGCCATCAGTAAAAACCGGGACACTGAAGCTTTCTTT	CAISKNRDTEAFF
NA	TRBV7-8	TRBJ1-2	many	TGTGCCAGCAGCCCAGATGACGACACCTATGGCTACACCTTC	CASSPDDDTYGYTF
TRBD1	TRBV28	TRBJ1-2	many	TGTGCCAGCAGTCACCAGGGGGCGAGACGGGGCTACACCTTC	CASSHQGARRGYTF
NA	TRBV28	TRBJ2-3	many	TGTGCCAGCAGCCCGACAGATTCCACAGATACGCAGTATTTT	CASSPTDSTDTQYF
TRBD1	TRBV20-1	TRBJ1-4	NA	TGCAGTGCTAGGCAGGACAGGGGGCGCGGGACTCCGGAAAAACTGTTTTTT	CSARQDRGRGTPEKLFF
NA	TRBV20-1	TRBJ1-1	many	TGCAGTGCTAGGGAACAGGGCGAAACTGAAGCTTTCTTT	CSAREQGETEAFF
NA	TRBV18	TRBJ1-3	NA	TGTGCCAGCTCACCACCGGGTTTAACGTTTCAACCTTCTGGAAACACCATATATTTT	CASSPPGLTFQPSGNTIYF
NA	TRBV24-1	TRBJ2-1	NA	TGTGCCACCAGTGACCCCCCGTCCAATGAGCAGTTCTTC	CATSDPPSNEQFF
TRBD1	TRBV9	TRBJ1-4	many	TGTGCCAGCAGTCCTCGGATGACAGGGGGAACTAATGAAAAACTGTTTTTT	CASSPRMTGGTNEKLFF
NA	TRBV5-1	TRBJ2-3	NA	TGCGCCAGCAGCTTGCGGCAATCTGGCACAGATACGCAGTATTTT	CASSLRQSGTDTQYF
NA	TRBV10-3	TRBJ2-1	few	TGTGCCATCAGTGAAGACTCCGGCCTGGTCTTC	CAISEDSGLVF
TRBD1	TRBV12-3/TRBV12-4	TRBJ2-5	many	TGTGCCAGCAGCCGAACAGGGGGCATAGAGACCCAGTACTTC	CASSRTGGIETQYF
NA	TRBV29-1	TRBJ2-3	many	TGCAGCGTTGAGCCACAGGGTATCGGCACAGATACGCAGTATTTT	CSVEPQGIGTDTQYF
TRBD2	TRBV5-6	TRBJ2-3	NA	TGTGCCAGCAGCTTGCCGACTAGCGGGAGCACAGATACGCAGTATTTT	CASSLPTSGSTDTQYF